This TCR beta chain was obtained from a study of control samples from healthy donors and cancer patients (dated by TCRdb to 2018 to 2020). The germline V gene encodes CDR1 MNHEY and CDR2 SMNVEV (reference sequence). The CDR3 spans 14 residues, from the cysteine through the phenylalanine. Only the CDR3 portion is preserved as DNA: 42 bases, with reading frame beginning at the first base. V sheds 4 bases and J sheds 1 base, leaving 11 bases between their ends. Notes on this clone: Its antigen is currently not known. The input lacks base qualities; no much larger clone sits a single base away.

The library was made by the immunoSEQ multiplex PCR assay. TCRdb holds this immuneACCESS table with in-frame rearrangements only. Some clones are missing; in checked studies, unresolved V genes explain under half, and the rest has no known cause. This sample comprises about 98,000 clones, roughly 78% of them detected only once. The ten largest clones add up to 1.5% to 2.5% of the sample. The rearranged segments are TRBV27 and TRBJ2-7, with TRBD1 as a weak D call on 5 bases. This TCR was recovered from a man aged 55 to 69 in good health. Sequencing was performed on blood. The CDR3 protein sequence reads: CASSYQGRSYEQYF. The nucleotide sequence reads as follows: TGTGCCAGCAGTTATCAGGGTAGGTCCTACGAGCAGTACTTC.